This TCR beta chain stems from a study of human T cells and chemical hapten exposure. TCRdb re-called the RACE reads with MiXCR, one entry per CDR3 protein. The sample gives 380,000 or so distinct CDR3 sequences, 5.5% of which show up once; less than 9% is in the top ten. Between the trimmed V and J ends, which lost 5 bases and 0 bases, there was a span of 16 bases. Germline-derived CDR1 and CDR2 are SNHLY and FYNNEI. The CDR3 totals 16 residues. Described time point: pre-sensitization, week 0. This sample's treatment: therapeutic diphenylcyclopropenone sensitization with weekly scalp DPC. Findings and limits, study-wide: The donors suffered from alopecia, so their immune response may not match that of healthy people.

This clonotype was counted once. Its antigen is unidentified. Sequences were derived from whole blood, sampled in connection with sensitization to the hapten diphenylcyclopropenone (DPC). V is TRBV2 and J is TRBJ1-1, with D possibly TRBD1 on 5 matching bases. This TCR came from a young woman with alopecia areata. Some clones in this sample may be carry-over from other donors' samples. Written as DNA, the CDR3 is TGTGCCAGCAGTCGAGAGGGGTCGGCTATGAACACTGAAGCTTTCTTT. Translation gives CASSREGSAMNTEAFF.